This T cell receptor (beta chain) was sequenced during a study of cytomegalovirus exposure and HLA in healthy donors. Findings of the study overall: The likely origin of a cluster of highly shared sequence variants was a sequencing artifact.

As regards this clone: Its cognate antigen is unknown.

CDR1 and CDR2 from the germline V gene are LNHDA and SQIVND (reference sequence). The CDR3 contains 18 residues. V dropped 7 bases and J dropped 4; count of bases not matched to a gene: 21. PCR amplification relied on 60 Vbeta primers (plus 13 Jbeta primers). Produced via immunoSEQ multiplex PCR; TCRdb's table is partial and in-frame only. This sample contains 200,000 to 250,000 clones. The sequence was collected from a woman aged 25 to 39 in good health and CMV-seropositive. The chain recombines TRBV19 with TRBJ1-1; 7 nucleotides align to TRBD1. The sample consisted of PBMCs. The chain's CDR3 is CASTPSFGGGPRTTEAFF. The CDR3 DNA is TGTGCCAGTACCCCCTCATTTGGAGGGGGCCCCCGGACCACTGAAGCTTTCTTT.